The 5 T cell receptor beta chains below all came from one sample that was sequenced in a study of shared clonotypes between healthy human individuals. In the naive CD8 group, cells lacked CD45RO and were positively selected for CCR7, so terminally differentiated effector memory CD45RA+ cells were left out. Generated by immunoSEQ multiplex PCR, the TCRdb table keeps only in-frame clones and is missing some. Found here are roughly 2 million clones, about 94% of them singletons; the top ten hold 0.85% to 1.3%. Sample: naive CD8+ T cells sorted from blood. The source is a man younger than 30 in good health.

The gene calls are TRBV27 and TRBJ1-2, with 7 bases identical to TRBD1. CDR1 and CDR2 (germline): MNHEY, SMNVEV (reference sequence). Trimming removed 2 bases from V and 9 bases from J; junction bases left unmatched: 9. This CDR3 contains 14 residues. The CDR3 DNA is TGTGCCAGCAGTTTAGTATCAGGGGGTAAGAGCTACACCTTC. Translating it yields CASSLVSGGKSYTF.

A single count supports this clone. The chain is built from TRBV19 and TRBJ2-1, with 9 positions matching TRBD1. J gave up 9 bases and V 5 bases, and 5 bases lay outside the gene matches. CDR1 LNHDA and CDR2 SQIVND come from the germline V gene (reference sequence). CDR3 size: 13 residues. The CDR3 DNA sequence: TGTGCCAGTAGTGTAAGACAGGGGGGTGAGCAGTTCTTC. It codes for CASSVRQGGEQFF.

The gene calls are TRBV11-2 and TRBJ2-2; D uncertain. CDR1 and CDR2 from the germline V gene are SGHAT and FQNNGV. Trimming took 1 base from V and 2 from J, leaving 8 bases between them. The CDR3 consists of 15 residues. The CDR3 is CASSLVGANTGELFF. The CDR3, as DNA: TGTGCCAGCAGCTTAGTGGGCGCCAACACCGGGGAGCTGTTTTTT. The entire variable domain, with the rest obtained from reference TRBV11-2 and TRBJ2-2, is as follows: EAGVAQSPRYKIIEKRQSVAFWCNPISGHATLYWYQQILGQGPKLLIQFQNNGVVDDSQLPKDRFSAERLKGVDSTLKIQPAKLEDSAVYLCASSLVGANTGELFFGEGSRLTVL.

The chain has TRBV5-5 and TRBJ2-1; no reliable D call. The CDR3 is 12 residues long. The germline V gene encodes CDR1 SGHKS and CDR2 YYEKEE (reference sequence). V shed 4 bases and J shed 10 bases, with 12 bases lying between them. The CDR3 here is CASSPSVGEQFF. CDR3 coding DNA: TGTGCCAGCAGCCCCTCGGTGGGGGAGCAGTTCTTC. Full variable domain (outside the CDR3, taken from reference TRBV5-5 and TRBJ2-1): DAGVTQSPTHLIKTRGQQVTLRCSPISGHKSVSWYQQVLGQGPQFIFQYYEKEERGRGNFPDRFSARQFPNYSSELNVNALLLGDSALYLCASSPSVGEQFFGPGTRLTVL.

V is TRBV2 and J is TRBJ2-7, with 9 bases that match TRBD2. This CDR3 spans 15 amino acids. The J segment lost 2 bases and the V segment lost 7 bases, leaving 9 bases of the junction unmatched. Germline CDR1 and CDR2: SNHLY and FYNNEI. In nucleotides, the CDR3 is TGTGCCAGCACTCGCCTAGCGGGAAACCCCTACGAGCAGTACTTC. Translated, it gives CASTRLAGNPYEQYF.